This TCR beta chain was captured in a study of blood T cell repertoires in COVID-19. This clone was counted between two and nine times. The CDR3 runs to 15 residues. The germline CDR1 and CDR2 sequences are LNHDA and SQIVND (reference sequence). Trimming cost V 7 bases and J 2 bases, with 15 bases left between them. Method: immunoSEQ multiplex PCR; TCRdb's copy keeps in-frame clones and lacks some. Of 160,000 or so clones in the sample, around 86% were seen once. Sequencing was performed on peripheral blood. The clonotype originates from a man in his 70s who had recovered from COVID-19. The genes are TRBV19 and TRBJ1-5; tentative D call: TRBD1 (6 bases). This CDR3 reads CASKGLQGGNQPQHF. The CDR3 coding sequence is TGTGCCAGTAAGGGGCTACAGGGCGGCAATCAGCCCCAGCATTTT. Together with reference TRBV19 and TRBJ1-5, the CDR3 gives the full variable domain: DGGITQSPKYLFRKEGQNVTLSCEQNLNHDAMYWYRQDPGQGLRLIYYSQIVNDFQKGDIAEGYSVSREKKESFPLTVTSAQKNPTAFYLCASKGLQGGNQPQHFGDGTRLSIL.